What follows is one T cell receptor (beta chain) and its context. The sample is drawn from a study of OX40 agonist ivuxolimab in advanced cancers. This CDR3 is built from 16 residues. The germline gives CDR1 MDHEN, CDR2 SYDVKM. V trimming: 5 bases; J trimming: 5 bases; junction bases outside the gene matches: 12. Sequencing was performed with immunoSEQ multiplex PCR; in TCRdb, only in-frame clones are kept and a portion is missing. The sample has approximately 86,000 clones, approximately 90% seen once. The chain is built from TRBV28 and TRBJ2-1, with TRBD2 identical over 7 bases. The source is an adult with an advanced solid tumor such as melanoma, head and neck, liver or kidney cancer. The sequences come from CD4+ or CD8+ T cells sorted from blood, collected in a trial of the OX40 agonist ivuxolimab. CDR3 amino acids: CASSAPLAATNNEQFF. The CDR3 DNA reads TGTGCCAGCAGTGCCCCCCTAGCGGCGACAAACAATGAGCAGTTCTTC.